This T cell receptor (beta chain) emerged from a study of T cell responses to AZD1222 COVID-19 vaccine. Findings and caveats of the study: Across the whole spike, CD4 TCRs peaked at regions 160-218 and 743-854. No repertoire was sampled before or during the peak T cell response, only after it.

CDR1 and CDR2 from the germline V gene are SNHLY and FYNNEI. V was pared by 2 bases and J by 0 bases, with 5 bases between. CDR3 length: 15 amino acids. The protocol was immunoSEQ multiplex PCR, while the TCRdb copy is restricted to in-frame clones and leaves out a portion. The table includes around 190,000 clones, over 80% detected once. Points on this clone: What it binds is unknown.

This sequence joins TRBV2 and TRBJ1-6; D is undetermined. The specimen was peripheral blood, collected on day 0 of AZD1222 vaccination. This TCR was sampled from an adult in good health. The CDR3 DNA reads TGTGCCAGCAGTGAACTGAGCTCCTATAATTCACCCCTCCACTTT. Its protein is CASSELSSYNSPLHF.